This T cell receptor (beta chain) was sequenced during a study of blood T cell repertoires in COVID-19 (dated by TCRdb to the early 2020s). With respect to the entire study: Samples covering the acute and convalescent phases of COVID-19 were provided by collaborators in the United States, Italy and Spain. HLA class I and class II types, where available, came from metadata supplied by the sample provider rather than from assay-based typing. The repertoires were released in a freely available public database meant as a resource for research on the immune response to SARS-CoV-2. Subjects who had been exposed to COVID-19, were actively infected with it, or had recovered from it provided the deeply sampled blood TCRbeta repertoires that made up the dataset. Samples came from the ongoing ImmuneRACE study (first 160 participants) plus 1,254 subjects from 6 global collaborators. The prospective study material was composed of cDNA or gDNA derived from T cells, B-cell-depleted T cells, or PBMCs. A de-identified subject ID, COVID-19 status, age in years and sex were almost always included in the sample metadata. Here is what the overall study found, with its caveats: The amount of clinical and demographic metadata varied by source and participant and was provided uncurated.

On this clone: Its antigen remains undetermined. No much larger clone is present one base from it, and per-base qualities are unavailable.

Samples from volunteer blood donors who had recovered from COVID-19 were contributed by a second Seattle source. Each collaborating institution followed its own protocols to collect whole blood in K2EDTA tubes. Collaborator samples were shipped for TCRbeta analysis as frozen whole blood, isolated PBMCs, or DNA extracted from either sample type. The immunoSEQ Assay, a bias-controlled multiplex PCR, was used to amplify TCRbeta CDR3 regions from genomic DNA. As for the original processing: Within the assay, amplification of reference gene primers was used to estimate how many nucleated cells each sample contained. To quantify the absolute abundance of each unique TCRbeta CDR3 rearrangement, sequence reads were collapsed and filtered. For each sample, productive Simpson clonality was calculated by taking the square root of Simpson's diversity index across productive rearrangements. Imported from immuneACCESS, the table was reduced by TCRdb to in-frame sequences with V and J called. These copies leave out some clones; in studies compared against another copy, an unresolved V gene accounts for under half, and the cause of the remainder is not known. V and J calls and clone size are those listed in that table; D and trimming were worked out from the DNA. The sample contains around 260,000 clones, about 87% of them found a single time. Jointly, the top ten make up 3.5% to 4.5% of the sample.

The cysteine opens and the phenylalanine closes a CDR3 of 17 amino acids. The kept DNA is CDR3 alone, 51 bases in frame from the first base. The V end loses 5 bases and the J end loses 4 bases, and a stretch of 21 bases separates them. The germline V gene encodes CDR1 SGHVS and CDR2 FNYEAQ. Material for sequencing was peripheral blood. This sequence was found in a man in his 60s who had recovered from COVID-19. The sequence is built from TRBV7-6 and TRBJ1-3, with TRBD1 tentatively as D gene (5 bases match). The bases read TGTGCCAGCAGCCAATCAAGGGCTGGGGCTACCGGAAACACCATATATTTT. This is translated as CASSQSRAGATGNTIYF.